The clone carrying this TCR beta chain was counted many times. Its cognate antigen is unknown. The sample belongs to a study of blood T cells in healthy people across ages. The wider study: Per two T cells, about one barcoded beta molecule was captured through template switching. Findings of the study overall: No one knew whether donors had CMV, which possibly confounded expanded clonotype changes.

Germline V lookup: CDR1 DFQATT, CDR2 SNEGSKA (reference sequence). Between the trimmed V and J ends, which lost 0 bases and 12 bases, there was a span of 10 bases. The CDR3 has 11 residues. For the second PCR, which ran for about 7 to 11 cycles, a sample-barcoded 5' primer and a J-beta primer mix were used. Each CDR3 protein is one row after TCRdb ran MiXCR on the 5' RACE reads. The sample holds some 760,000 distinct CDR3 sequences, just under 25% seen once. These same records also appear under a second study, on T cells of mothers and their children. That study adds: For each mother, over 8 million TCR beta CDR3 reads were obtained, and for each child, some 3.1 million. It was related mother-child pairs that showed slightly higher overlap than unrelated pairs, without reaching significance.

The chain employs TRBV20-1 and TRBJ2-3; D gene ambiguous. The origin of this receptor is a boy aged 5-17 years in good health. Source material: blood. The CDR3 protein is CSARDGVGQYF. The CDR3 coding sequence is TGCAGTGCTAGAGATGGGGTAGGACAGTATTTT.